This is a list of T cell receptor beta chains from one sample in a study of blood T cell repertoires in COVID-19. Some clones are missing from TCRdb's copy, which holds only in-frame ones; the method was immunoSEQ multiplex PCR. The sample lists fewer than 250,000 clones, roughly 90% occurring once. Sequencing was done on a sample of PBMCs or T cells enriched from blood (not recorded which). The source of these receptors is a young woman with acute COVID-19. Both conserved end residues are part of each CDR3. Each record gives: clone size, D gene, V gene, J gene, CDR3 DNA, CDR3 protein. A D gene is named only where the DNA matches it firmly. Clone sizes are given selectively: once, few, many, or a class where the clone is expanded.

clone_size: -
d_call: -
v_call: TRBV19
j_call: TRBJ1-1
cdr3_nt: TGTGCCAGTAGTATACAGGGAAACACTGAAGCTTTCTTT
cdr3_aa: CASSIQGNTEAFF

clone_size: -
d_call: TRBD2
v_call: TRBV5-1
j_call: TRBJ2-2
cdr3_nt: TGCGCCAGCAGCTACGGACCAGCGGGGGGGCCTTTTAACACCGGGGAGCTGTTTTTT
cdr3_aa: CASSYGPAGGPFNTGELFF

clone_size: -
d_call: TRBD2
v_call: TRBV4-1
j_call: TRBJ2-1
cdr3_nt: TGCGCCAGCAGCCCTAGCGGGGGACTCTCCTACAATGAGCAGTTCTTC
cdr3_aa: CASSPSGGLSYNEQFF

clone_size: -
d_call: -
v_call: TRBV7-9
j_call: TRBJ1-3
cdr3_nt: TGTGCCAGCAGCATACACCAAAACACCATATATTTT
cdr3_aa: CASSIHQNTIYF

clone_size: many
d_call: -
v_call: TRBV3-1/TRBV3-2
j_call: TRBJ1-6
cdr3_nt: TGTGCCAGCAAGGGGGTACATTCACCCCTCCACTTT
cdr3_aa: CASKGVHSPLHF

clone_size: -
d_call: -
v_call: TRBV5-1
j_call: TRBJ2-7
cdr3_nt: TGCGCCAGCAGCTTGGAGGCGGAGAGCTCCTACGAGCAGTACTTC
cdr3_aa: CASSLEAESSYEQYF

clone_size: -
d_call: TRBD1
v_call: TRBV3-1/TRBV3-2
j_call: TRBJ1-5
cdr3_nt: TGTGCCAGCAGCCAAGATTCCGGGACAGGGGGTGGTCAGCCCCAGCATTTT
cdr3_aa: CASSQDSGTGGGQPQHF

clone_size: -
d_call: TRBD1
v_call: TRBV18
j_call: TRBJ1-2
cdr3_nt: TGTGCCAGCTCACCTTTACAGGGGAGCGCGTACTATGGCTACACCTTC
cdr3_aa: CASSPLQGSAYYGYTF

clone_size: -
d_call: -
v_call: TRBV19
j_call: TRBJ2-1
cdr3_nt: TGTGCCAGTAGTTCTGGGACTTATTCCTACAATGAGCAGTTCTTC
cdr3_aa: CASSSGTYSYNEQFF

clone_size: once
d_call: -
v_call: TRBV4-2
j_call: TRBJ1-6
cdr3_nt: TGTGCCAGCAGCCAAACCCAAACTATGCCCTATAATTCACCCCTCCACTTT
cdr3_aa: CASSQTQTMPYNSPLHF

clone_size: -
d_call: -
v_call: TRBV27
j_call: TRBJ2-6
cdr3_nt: TGTGCCAGCAGTTTGTATTGGGGGCCCCCTGACCCTGGGGCCAACGTCCTGACTTTC
cdr3_aa: CASSLYWGPPDPGANVLTF

clone_size: -
d_call: -
v_call: TRBV5-1
j_call: TRBJ1-2
cdr3_nt: TGCGCCAGCAGCTTGGATAGTAACTATGGCTACACCTTC
cdr3_aa: CASSLDSNYGYTF

clone_size: -
d_call: TRBD1
v_call: TRBV13
j_call: TRBJ2-7
cdr3_nt: TGTGCCAGCAGCAGGGGACAGGGGAACGAGCAGTACTTC
cdr3_aa: CASSRGQGNEQYF

clone_size: -
d_call: -
v_call: TRBV19
j_call: TRBJ1-6
cdr3_nt: TGTGCCAGTAGTATTACACAGGGTGGAAGAAATTCACCCCTCCACTTT
cdr3_aa: CASSITQGGRNSPLHF

clone_size: -
d_call: -
v_call: TRBV5-1
j_call: TRBJ2-1
cdr3_nt: TGCGCCAGCAGCGAGGTCTTCACTGGGTACAATGAGCAGTTCTTC
cdr3_aa: CASSEVFTGYNEQFF

clone_size: few
d_call: TRBD1
v_call: TRBV5-5
j_call: TRBJ1-2
cdr3_nt: TGTGCCAGCAGCTCCAACCTCGGGACAGGGGTCTATGGCTACACCTTC
cdr3_aa: CASSSNLGTGVYGYTF

clone_size: -
d_call: TRBD2
v_call: TRBV7-8
j_call: TRBJ2-5
cdr3_nt: TGTGCCAGCAGCTTAGTTGGGAGCGGGGGGGCCGCGGGAGAGACCCAGTACTTC
cdr3_aa: CASSLVGSGGAAGETQYF

clone_size: -
d_call: -
v_call: TRBV7-9
j_call: TRBJ1-3
cdr3_nt: TGTGCCAGCAGACCGTCGGGGAGTCTCTCTGGAAACACCATATATTTT
cdr3_aa: CASRPSGSLSGNTIYF

clone_size: -
d_call: -
v_call: TRBV27
j_call: TRBJ2-5
cdr3_nt: TGTGCCAGCAGTTTTCGAGAGACCCAGTACTTC
cdr3_aa: CASSFRETQYF

clone_size: medium-sized
d_call: -
v_call: TRBV11-3
j_call: TRBJ1-3
cdr3_nt: TGTGCCAGCAGCCAGGGCCTATCTGGAAACACCATATATTTT
cdr3_aa: CASSQGLSGNTIYF

clone_size: -
d_call: TRBD2
v_call: TRBV10-1
j_call: TRBJ2-1
cdr3_nt: TGCGCCACCAATCCGGGACTAGCGGGGGCCAATGAGCAGTTCTTC
cdr3_aa: CATNPGLAGANEQFF

clone_size: -
d_call: -
v_call: TRBV11-2
j_call: TRBJ1-6
cdr3_nt: TGTGCCAGCAGGGAAGGTAACGGGAATTCACCCCTCCACTTT
cdr3_aa: CASREGNGNSPLHF

clone_size: -
d_call: -
v_call: TRBV4-1
j_call: TRBJ1-1
cdr3_nt: TGCGCCAGCAGCCTTCAGACTGAGTTTGAAGCTTTCTTT
cdr3_aa: CASSLQTEFEAFF

clone_size: -
d_call: -
v_call: TRBV12-3/TRBV12-4
j_call: TRBJ1-4
cdr3_nt: TGTGCCAGCACAGAACAGAACAATGAAAAACTGTTTTTT
cdr3_aa: CASTEQNNEKLFF

clone_size: -
d_call: -
v_call: TRBV10-3
j_call: TRBJ1-1
cdr3_nt: TGTGCCATCAGTGAGAGGCCAGGGGAAGCTTTCTTT
cdr3_aa: CAISERPGEAFF

clone_size: many
d_call: -
v_call: TRBV7-9
j_call: TRBJ1-5
cdr3_nt: TGTGCCAGCAGCTTAGCCCTAAATCAGCCCCAGCATTTT
cdr3_aa: CASSLALNQPQHF

clone_size: -
d_call: TRBD1
v_call: TRBV29-1
j_call: TRBJ2-1
cdr3_nt: TGCAGCGCCCGGGGTAGGGGGCGCTTGACTGAGCAGTTCTTC
cdr3_aa: CSARGRGRLTEQFF

clone_size: -
d_call: -
v_call: TRBV4-3
j_call: TRBJ1-2
cdr3_nt: TGCGCCAGCAGCCCAGGGCGGGGGGTCTATGGCTACACCTTC
cdr3_aa: CASSPGRGVYGYTF

clone_size: few
d_call: -
v_call: TRBV10-2
j_call: TRBJ2-7
cdr3_nt: TGCGCCCTTCCCCCGGGTACCCGAAACGAGCAGTACTTC
cdr3_aa: CALPPGTRNEQYF

clone_size: -
d_call: -
v_call: TRBV4-1
j_call: TRBJ1-2
cdr3_nt: TGCGCCAGCAGCCGAACACAGGGCACCTTTTATGGCTACACCTTC
cdr3_aa: CASSRTQGTFYGYTF

clone_size: -
d_call: -
v_call: TRBV19
j_call: TRBJ1-2
cdr3_nt: TGTGCCAGTAGTATAGGCGGCAGCGCCGGATATGGCTACACCTTC
cdr3_aa: CASSIGGSAGYGYTF

clone_size: -
d_call: -
v_call: TRBV30
j_call: TRBJ1-3
cdr3_nt: TGTGCCTGGTCGGGCTCTGGAAACACCATATATTTT
cdr3_aa: CAWSGSGNTIYF

clone_size: -
d_call: -
v_call: TRBV6-5
j_call: TRBJ1-6
cdr3_nt: TGTGCCGCGCAGCGAGTGTATAATTCACCCCTCCACTTT
cdr3_aa: CAAQRVYNSPLHF

clone_size: -
d_call: TRBD1
v_call: TRBV6-5
j_call: TRBJ1-5
cdr3_nt: TGTGCCAGCAGTCCGACAGGGATTAGCAATCAGCCCCAGCATTTT
cdr3_aa: CASSPTGISNQPQHF

clone_size: few
d_call: TRBD1
v_call: TRBV15
j_call: TRBJ1-5
cdr3_nt: TGTGCCACCAGACAGGGGGATCAGCCCCAGCATTTT
cdr3_aa: CATRQGDQPQHF

clone_size: -
d_call: TRBD1
v_call: TRBV27
j_call: TRBJ1-1
cdr3_nt: TGTGCCAGCAGTTTAAAAATGGGACAGGTCCCTCCAGGGGACACTGAAGCTTTCTTT
cdr3_aa: CASSLKMGQVPPGDTEAFF